These 13 T cell receptor beta chains share one sample of origin, sequenced in a study of blood T cell repertoires in COVID-19. Assay: immunoSEQ multiplex PCR; the TCRdb copy retains only in-frame clones and omits some. The table includes about 130,000 clones, around 87% detected once. The source material was peripheral blood. The receptors come from a man aged 50 to 59 with active COVID-19.

The chain joins TRBV12-3 or TRBV12-4 to TRBJ2-7; D perhaps matches TRBD2 (5 bases). The V gene lost 2 bases and the J gene lost 6 bases, with 11 bases spanning the gap. The CDR3 is 13 residues long. The CDR3: CASSLIDGGEQYF. The CDR3 nucleotides read TGTGCCAGCAGTTTAATCGATGGAGGCGAGCAGTACTTC.

A few counts support this clone. V usage is TRBV7-8 and J usage is TRBJ2-7; 9 bases are a match to TRBD2. The ends lost 2 bases at V and 6 bases at J; junction bases unmatched: 8. Germline V gene lookup returns CDR1 SGHVS and CDR2 FQNEAQ. CDR3 size: 15 residues. The CDR3: CASSLWSGTSSEQYF. CDR3 nucleotide sequence: TGTGCCAGCAGCTTATGGTCCGGGACTAGCTCCGAGCAGTACTTC.

This clone was seen ten or more times. This chain connects TRBV4-1 to TRBJ1-1; D gene ambiguous. CDR3 length equals 16 residues. V gave up 4 bases and J gave up 4 bases, with 19 bases separating them. Germline values: CDR1 MGHRA, CDR2 YSYEKL. The DNA of the CDR3 is TGCGCCAGCAGCCGGACTACTGCCCTAAAGGCCACTGAAGCTTTCTTT. It specifies CASSRTTALKATEAFF.

In this sample, this clone turned up once. The V gene is TRBV5-1, the J gene TRBJ1-1, with a possible D match to TRBD1 (6 bases). The CDR3 totals 12 residues. The ends were cut back, 2 bases at V and 10 bases at J, with 12 bases in the middle. CDR1 is SGHRS and CDR2 is YFSETQ in the germline V gene. As DNA, the CDR3 is TGCGCCAGCAGCTTCGAACAGGGAAGAGCTTTCTTT. It specifies CASSFEQGRAFF.

The rearrangement uses TRBV10-1 and TRBJ2-7, with D possibly TRBD1 on 6 matching bases. V dropped 3 bases and J dropped 5 bases, with 35 bases sitting between them. This CDR3 is 21 amino acids long. Germline values: CDR1 WNHNN, CDR2 SYGVQD (reference sequence). The CDR3: CASSDLPRGDKNNASPHEQYF. CDR3 nucleotides: TGCGCCAGCAGTGATTTACCTCGAGGGGACAAGAACAATGCATCCCCCCACGAGCAGTACTTC.

The J gene is TRBJ2-2, the V gene TRBV5-1; 10 bases map to TRBD1. The germline V gene encodes CDR1 SGHRS and CDR2 YFSETQ. CDR3 length: 15 residues. With V trimmed by 0 bases and J by 6 bases, 2 bases remained unmatched. The CDR3: CASSLGQGAAGELFF. In DNA, the CDR3 is TGCGCCAGCAGCTTGGGACAGGGGGCAGCCGGGGAGCTGTTTTTT.

V gene TRBV2 combines with J gene TRBJ1-1, with D unresolved. Germline values: CDR1 SNHLY, CDR2 FYNNEI. Trimming removed 4 bases at V and 0 bases at J, with 12 bases between. The CDR3 length is 15 residues. As DNA, the CDR3 is TGTGCCAGCAGTGTCGAGCGGATGATGAACACTGAAGCTTTCTTT. This gives the protein CASSVERMMNTEAFF.

This rearrangement joins TRBV12-3 or TRBV12-4 to TRBJ1-3; 7 nucleotides match TRBD1. This CDR3 has 13 residues. V shed 6 bases and J 5 bases; nucleotides not matched to a gene: 4. CDR3 in amino acids: CASRTGARNTIYF. DNA of the CDR3: TGTGCCAGCAGAACAGGGGCAAGAAACACCATATATTTT.

The chain joins TRBV2 to TRBJ2-2; TRBD2 aligns across 13 bases. Germline assignment: CDR1 SNHLY and CDR2 FYNNEI. V lost 4 bases and J lost 0; bases outside the gene matches: 2. There are 17 residues in the CDR3. CDR3 bases: TGTGCCAGCAGTGGACTAGCGGGGGGCGCGAACACCGGGGAGCTGTTTTTT. This gives the protein CASSGLAGGANTGELFF. Full variable domain (missing parts from reference TRBV2 and TRBJ2-2): EPEVTQTPSHQVTQMGQEVILRCVPISNHLYFYWYRQILGQKVEFLVSFYNNEISEKSEIFDDQFSVERPDGSNFTLKIRSTKLEDSAMYFCASSGLAGGANTGELFFGEGSRLTVL.

This sequence joins TRBV19 and TRBJ1-4; TRBD1 is a possible D gene (5 bases). Trimming shortened V by 5 bases and J by 5 bases, and 12 bases separated the two germline ends. CDR3 length equals 14 residues. CDR1 LNHDA and CDR2 SQIVND come from the germline V gene (reference sequence). This CDR3 is CASSRRERNEKLFF. CDR3 in DNA: TGTGCCAGTAGTCGCAGGGAAAGGAATGAAAAACTGTTTTTT.

This chain uses TRBV1 with TRBJ2-3; no check of the table's D call, TRBD2, against the DNA was made. TRBV1 is a pseudogene. The CDR3 runs 21 residues. CDR3: CTSSFKPYTSGVNCRTDTQYF. CDR3 nucleotide sequence: TGCACCAGCAGCTTTAAGCCCTATACTAGCGGGGTGAATTGTCGGACAGATACGCAGTATTTT.

This chain links TRBV5-1 with TRBJ2-7; 8 bases are a match to TRBD1. Germline values: CDR1 SGHRS, CDR2 YFSETQ. J was trimmed by 6 bases and V by 0 bases; bases with no gene match: 5. There are 14 residues in the CDR3. CDR3: CASSLGGTGGEQYF. DNA for the CDR3: TGCGCCAGCAGCTTGGGCGGGACAGGTGGCGAGCAGTACTTC.

The V gene is TRBV7-2, the J gene TRBJ2-3; 10 bases align to TRBD2. CDR1 is SGHTA, CDR2 FQGNSA, per germline. V was clipped by 1 base and J by 4 bases; unmatched bases: 5. The CDR3 covers 16 residues. The CDR3 reads CASSLERGGVADTQYF. The CDR3 DNA reads TGTGCCAGCAGCTTAGAGCGGGGGGGCGTCGCAGATACGCAGTATTTT. The variable domain in full, completed from reference TRBV7-2 and TRBJ2-3, reads GAGVSQSPSNKVTEKGKDVELRCDPISGHTALYWYRQSLGQGLEFLIYFQGNSAPDKSGLPSDRFSAERTGGSVSTLTIQRTQQEDSAVYLCASSLERGGVADTQYFGPGTRLTVL.